Listed below are T cell receptor beta chains from one sample, sequenced in a study of cytotoxic CD8 clonotypes in ibrutinib-treated CLL. Here immunoSEQ multiplex PCR was the method, and the copy in TCRdb shows in-frame clones only, minus some. Of 35,000 to 50,000 clones listed, approximately 70% are singletons. The sequences come from PBMCs, collected after 12 months of ibrutinib treatment. All receptors derive from a human donor with chronic lymphocytic leukemia. Each CDR3 is given without its conserved first and last residue.

V gene | CDR3 protein
TRBV7-2 | ASSLGRPYSSDTQY
TRBV7-9 | ASSLSTSGSDEQF
TRBV4-1 | ASSHLRAVNTGELF
TRBV6-6 | ASSYSKGTEAF
TRBV5-4 | ASSLAQGAGGYT
TRBV4-3 | ASSQELGGRLGRQY
TRBV10-1 | ASNGLAGSNTQY
TRBV20-1 | SARRELKAF
TRBV4-3 | ASSQDNTGELF
TRBV30 | AWSAYLRTGGYKNTEAF
TRBV7-3 | ASSRSGYNEQF
TRBV30 | AWRVAGSRTDTQY
TRBV6-6 | ASSYSPSRETQY
TRBV5-1 | ASSLGQEYNEQF
TRBV19 | ASSQTGRDTQY
TRBV30 | AWSGRRPYPYEQY
TRBV29-1 | SVGEQGGTQPQH
TRBV10-1 | ASSERTSGRNEQF
TRBV28 | ASSLGVLPYEQY
TRBV5-1 | ASSPRGQAYSGNTIY
TRBV5-1 | ASSPGHTYEQY
TRBV25-1 | ASTSALENSYEQY
TRBV30 | AWRLALHGNYGYT
TRBV6-4 | ASSATSGSPDTQY
TRBV5-8 | ASSLVSGTGNTIY
TRBV7-2 | ASSLGAGGGTQY
TRBV30 | AWSVLGRDQPQH
TRBV10-3 | AISAGTGLYNEQF
TRBV14 | ASSQLAGTGELF
TRBV27 | ASSLSVLTPDTQY
TRBV11-2 | ASSRRLAGQTDTQY
TRBV2 | ASSERAGANEKLF
TRBV28 | ASSLPNELSGNTIY
TRBV7-3 | ASSFSGNTVNEQF
TRBV29-1 | SVDYYGYT
TRBV5-8 | ASSLAGTYNEQF
TRBV30 | AWSGPGETQY
TRBV7-2 | ASSVETRANYGYT
TRBV28 | ASSLRIPYEQY
TRBV7-6 | ASSLVAGSYGYT
TRBV29-1 | SVSRGASTDTQY
TRBV7-9 | ASSPKRRVTDTQY
TRBV7-2 | ASSLPNPVTGVEKLF
TRBV6-5 | ASSLGTVFTDTQY
TRBV29-1 | SAAPGGNQPQH
TRBV30 | AWSLPSTDTQY
TRBV5-1 | ASSLAANTEAF
TRBV5-1 | ASSLGASRDEQF
TRBV19 | ASRQGQGTYNEQF
TRBV10-3 | AISQTSGRAETQY
TRBV30 | AWSRGGTSGINEQF